This is a list of T cell receptor beta chains from one sample in a study of response to subunit inactivated influenza vaccine. TCRdb analysed the RT-PCR reads with MiXCR anew, one entry per CDR3 protein. There are about half a million distinct CDR3 sequences in the sample; 6% to 9% occur only once, and roughly 13% lies in the top ten. Source: PBMCs from blood, taken roughly 24 months after vaccination. The origin of the receptors is a man in his fifties or sixties who received an inactivated influenza vaccine. CDR3s include the opening cysteine and the closing phenylalanine or tryptophan. Fields, in order: CDR3 protein, CDR3 DNA, clone size, V gene, J gene, D gene. A D gene is named only where the DNA matches it firmly. Size values are once, few and many counts, or a class for expanded clones, and some rows have none.

CDR3aa: CASSSTPDSQPQHF
CDR3nt: TGTGCCAGCAGCTCCACCCCAGATAGTCAGCCCCAGCATTTT
abundance: -
v_gene: TRBV12-3/TRBV12-4
j_gene: TRBJ1-5
d_gene: -

CDR3aa: CASSFRRDLPYEQYF
CDR3nt: TGTGCCAGCAGTTTTCGACGGGACCTACCCTACGAGCAGTACTTC
abundance: few
v_gene: TRBV28
j_gene: TRBJ2-7
d_gene: -

CDR3aa: CASSARLAGGSDTQYF
CDR3nt: TGTGCCAGCAGCGCACGACTAGCGGGGGGGTCCGATACGCAGTATTTT
abundance: -
v_gene: TRBV7-2
j_gene: TRBJ2-3
d_gene: TRBD2

CDR3aa: CSAGQGKTQYF
CDR3nt: TGCAGTGCTGGACAGGGGAAGACCCAGTACTTC
abundance: -
v_gene: TRBV20-1
j_gene: TRBJ2-5
d_gene: TRBD1

CDR3aa: CASSLNPSEKLFF
CDR3nt: TGTGCCAGCAGTTTGAACCCGAGTGAAAAACTGTTTTTT
abundance: many
v_gene: TRBV12-3/TRBV12-4
j_gene: TRBJ1-4
d_gene: -

CDR3aa: CASSLTGGYGYTF
CDR3nt: TGTGCCAGCAGCTTAACAGGGGGGTATGGCTACACCTTC
abundance: many
v_gene: TRBV7-9
j_gene: TRBJ1-2
d_gene: TRBD1

CDR3aa: CSAQRQGKSTEAFF
CDR3nt: TGCAGTGCTCAGCGACAGGGAAAGTCGACTGAAGCTTTCTTT
abundance: few
v_gene: TRBV20-1
j_gene: TRBJ1-1
d_gene: TRBD1

CDR3aa: CASSWDSIGEQYF
CDR3nt: TGTGCCAGCAGCTGGGATAGTATCGGCGAGCAGTACTTC
abundance: few
v_gene: TRBV7-2
j_gene: TRBJ2-7
d_gene: -

CDR3aa: CASSESGRGRKAFF
CDR3nt: TGTGCCAGCAGTGAAAGTGGGCGGGGCAGGAAAGCTTTCTTT
abundance: many
v_gene: TRBV2
j_gene: TRBJ1-1
d_gene: -

CDR3aa: CSARDLSGRADEQYF
CDR3nt: TGCAGTGCTAGAGATTTGAGCGGGAGGGCCGACGAGCAGTACTTC
abundance: -
v_gene: TRBV20-1
j_gene: TRBJ2-7
d_gene: TRBD2

CDR3aa: CASRVLRIQDPSGANVLTF
CDR3nt: TGTGCCAGCAGAGTACTTCGGATCCAGGATCCCTCTGGGGCCAACGTCCTGACTTTC
abundance: few
v_gene: TRBV6-1
j_gene: TRBJ2-6
d_gene: -

CDR3aa: CSARRLAGASYEQYF
CDR3nt: TGCAGTGCTAGAAGACTAGCGGGGGCCTCCTACGAGCAGTACTTC
abundance: many
v_gene: TRBV20-1
j_gene: TRBJ2-7
d_gene: TRBD2

CDR3aa: CASSLRQASTDTQYF
CDR3nt: TGTGCCAGCAGCCTCCGACAGGCAAGCACAGATACGCAGTATTTT
abundance: few
v_gene: TRBV27
j_gene: TRBJ2-3
d_gene: -

CDR3aa: CASSQGLLGTSGEQFF
CDR3nt: TGCGCCAGCAGCCAAGGACTCTTGGGGACTAGCGGCGAGCAGTTCTTC
abundance: -
v_gene: TRBV4-1
j_gene: TRBJ2-1
d_gene: TRBD2

CDR3aa: CASSRTFGETQYF
CDR3nt: TGTGCCAGCAGTCGTACCTTCGGGGAGACCCAGTACTTC
abundance: once
v_gene: TRBV27
j_gene: TRBJ2-5
d_gene: -

CDR3aa: CSARERGALGNEKLFF
CDR3nt: TGCAGTGCTAGAGAGAGAGGGGCCCTAGGGAATGAAAAACTGTTTTTT
abundance: -
v_gene: TRBV20-1
j_gene: TRBJ1-4
d_gene: -

CDR3aa: CSVEDKPPSETQYF
CDR3nt: TGCAGCGTTGAAGACAAACCACCTTCCGAGACCCAGTACTTC
abundance: many
v_gene: TRBV29-1
j_gene: TRBJ2-5
d_gene: -

CDR3aa: CASSRTSGGNTGELFF
CDR3nt: TGTGCCAGCAGCCGAACTAGCGGGGGGAACACCGGGGAGCTGTTTTTT
abundance: many
v_gene: TRBV3-1
j_gene: TRBJ2-2
d_gene: TRBD2

CDR3aa: CASSLEASGGALNEQFF
CDR3nt: TGCGCCAGCAGCTTGGAGGCTAGCGGGGGGGCCCTCAATGAGCAGTTCTTC
abundance: few
v_gene: TRBV5-1
j_gene: TRBJ2-1
d_gene: TRBD2

CDR3aa: CSARDQGNTGELFF
CDR3nt: TGCAGTGCTAGAGATCAGGGGAACACCGGGGAGCTGTTTTTT
abundance: few
v_gene: TRBV20-1
j_gene: TRBJ2-2
d_gene: -